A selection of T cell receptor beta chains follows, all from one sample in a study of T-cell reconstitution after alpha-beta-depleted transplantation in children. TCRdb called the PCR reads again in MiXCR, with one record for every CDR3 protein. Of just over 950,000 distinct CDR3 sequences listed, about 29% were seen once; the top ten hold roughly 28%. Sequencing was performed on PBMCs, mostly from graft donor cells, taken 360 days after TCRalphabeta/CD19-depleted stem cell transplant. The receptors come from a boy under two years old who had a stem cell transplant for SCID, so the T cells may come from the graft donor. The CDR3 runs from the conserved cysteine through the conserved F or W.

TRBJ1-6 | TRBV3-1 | CASSRGTRNSPLHF
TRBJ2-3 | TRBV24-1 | CATNLAGTDTQYF
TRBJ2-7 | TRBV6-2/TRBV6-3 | CASSSNTAAGSYEQYF
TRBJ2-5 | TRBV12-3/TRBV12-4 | CASSLASGYQETQYF
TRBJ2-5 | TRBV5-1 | CASSRVNYGGKETQYF
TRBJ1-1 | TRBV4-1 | CASSLQGSTEAFF
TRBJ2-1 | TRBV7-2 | CASSPDRARYNEQFF
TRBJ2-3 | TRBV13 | CASSDRSSALDTQYF
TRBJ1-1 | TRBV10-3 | CAISEEGKGNTEAFF
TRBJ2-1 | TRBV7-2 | CASRTEGASYNEQFF
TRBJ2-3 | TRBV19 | CARPPDTQYF
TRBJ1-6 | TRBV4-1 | CASSQGTDSDSPLHF
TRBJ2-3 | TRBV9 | CASSRTSPDTQYF
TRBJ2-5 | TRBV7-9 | CASSLESGAGTQYF
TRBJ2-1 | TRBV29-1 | CSVEGGWYNEQFF
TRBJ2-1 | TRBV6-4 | CASSDSWRGGRNEQFF
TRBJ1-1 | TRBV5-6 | CASRRRANTEAFF
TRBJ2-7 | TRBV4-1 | CASSQVGSFPYEQYF
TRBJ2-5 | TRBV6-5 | CASSFFYPGAISETQYF